This is a list of T cell receptor beta chains from one sample in a study of shared clonotypes between healthy human individuals. Assay used: immunoSEQ multiplex PCR; TCRdb lists only in-frame clones, some missing. The sample records approximately 2.1 million clones, 93% being singletons. The sequenced material came from naive CD4+ T cells from PBMCs. The receptors here all came from a man aged 18-30 years in good health. Some clones in this sample may be carry-over from other donors' samples. Each CDR3 is given with its conserved first and last residue. D genes are given only for firm matches. Clone size is not always given. Where it is, it says once, few, many or a class for expanded clones.

V,size,D,J,DNA,CDR3
TRBV11-2,once,TRBD2,TRBJ2-7,TGTGCCAGCAGCTTCTTAGCGGGAGATTCCGGCGAGCAGTACTTC,CASSFLAGDSGEQYF
TRBV5-6,-,-,TRBJ2-1,TGTGCCAGCAGCTCAGTCGGGGAGCAGTTCTTC,CASSSVGEQFF
TRBV6-5,-,-,TRBJ1-1,TGTGCCAGCAGACCTTCCGGGGGGAGCACTGAAGCTTTCTTT,CASRPSGGSTEAFF
TRBV9,-,TRBD2,TRBJ2-1,TGTGCCAGCAGCGTTGGAACTAGCGGGTACATCAACAATGAGCAGTTCTTC,CASSVGTSGYINNEQFF
TRBV27,-,TRBD1,TRBJ1-3,TGTGCCAGCAGTTCCAGGGGGCGTATGACTGGAAACACCATATATTTT,CASSSRGRMTGNTIYF
TRBV14,-,-,TRBJ2-5,TGTGCCAGCAGCCAGCTAAGGGAGACCCAGTACTTC,CASSQLRETQYF
TRBV28,-,TRBD1,TRBJ1-4,TGTGCCAGCCACGGGACAGCGAATGAAAAACTGTTTTTT,CASHGTANEKLFF
TRBV11-1,-,-,TRBJ2-1,TGTGCCAGCAGCTTAGGGACCGTTGGCTACAATGAGCAGTTCTTC,CASSLGTVGYNEQFF
TRBV28,-,-,TRBJ2-5,TGTGCCAGCACCAGGGGAGGGCCCCAAGAGACCCAGTACTTC,CASTRGGPQETQYF
TRBV5-1,-,-,TRBJ2-7,TGCGCCAGCAGCCAACGAGGACTAAAATACGAGCAGTACTTC,CASSQRGLKYEQYF
TRBV30,-,-,TRBJ2-1,TGTGCCTGGAGTTATCCCGGGATCGAGCAGTTCTTC,CAWSYPGIEQFF
TRBV7-2,-,TRBD2,TRBJ2-1,TGTGCCAGCAGCTCGGGACTAGCGATCGAGCAGTTCTTC,CASSSGLAIEQFF
TRBV19,-,-,TRBJ1-2,TGTGCCAGTAGTACCCAAACAGGGACCTCCAACTATGGCTACACCTTC,CASSTQTGTSNYGYTF
TRBV27,-,TRBD2,TRBJ2-2,TGTGCCACCCGAGGGAGGGAATTTGGTCCCGGGGAGCTGTTTTTT,CATRGREFGPGELFF
TRBV11-1,-,TRBD2,TRBJ2-5,TGTGCCAGCAGGATAGCGGGAGGTCTCCAAGAGACCCAGTACTTC,CASRIAGGLQETQYF
TRBV28,-,-,TRBJ2-2,TGTGCCTACCGGGGACAGAACACCGGGGAGCTGTTTTTT,CAYRGQNTGELFF
TRBV27,-,-,TRBJ1-1,TGTGCCAGCAGTTCCCCGGGGGGAGGGAACACTGAAGCTTTCTTT,CASSSPGGGNTEAFF
TRBV12-5,once,-,TRBJ1-5,TGTGCTAGTGGTTTTGAGACAGACCCCCAGCATTTT,CASGFETDPQHF
TRBV30,-,-,TRBJ1-1,TGTGCCTGGGTCCGCCCGCCGGGAGTCACTGAAGCTTTCTTT,CAWVRPPGVTEAFF
TRBV5-8,-,-,TRBJ1-1,TGTGCCAGCAGCTTAACAGGGAGTAACACTGAAGCTTTCTTT,CASSLTGSNTEAFF
TRBV19,-,-,TRBJ2-1,TGTGCCAGTAGTCCCAGGAGGTATGAGCAGTTCTTC,CASSPRRYEQFF
TRBV7-8,few,-,TRBJ1-1,TGTGCCAGCAGCCAATTACGACCCCTATACACTGAAGCTTTCTTT,CASSQLRPLYTEAFF
TRBV5-1,-,TRBD2,TRBJ2-1,TGCGCCAGCAGCTACTCCCTAGCGGGAGGTTTCGATGAGCAGTTCTTC,CASSYSLAGGFDEQFF
TRBV5-1,-,-,TRBJ2-2,TGCGCCAGCAGCGGGGGTGGATCGTACACCGGGGAGCTGTTTTTT,CASSGGGSYTGELFF
TRBV11-3,-,-,TRBJ2-7,TGTGCCAGCAGCTTAGGGGTATCCTACGAGCAGTACTTC,CASSLGVSYEQYF
TRBV27,-,-,TRBJ1-5,TGTGCCCATACCCCGTACGCAGACGGCGATCAGCCCCAGCATTTT,CAHTPYADGDQPQHF
TRBV6-4,-,-,TRBJ2-7,TGTGCCAGCAGTGAGACGAAGGGGCACGAGCAGTACTTC,CASSETKGHEQYF